Described below is a single T cell receptor beta chain sequence and its context. What antigen it recognizes has not been identified. Base qualities are not at hand, and no much larger clone is one base apart. The record originates from a study of blood T cell repertoires in COVID-19 (dated by TCRdb to the early 2020s). For context, the study as a whole: Samples from collaborators originated in the United States, Italy and Spain and spanned both the acute and convalescent phases of COVID-19. The material from the prospective study consisted of cDNA or gDNA derived from T cells, B-cell-depleted T cells, or PBMCs. Where available, HLA class I and class II types were obtained from metadata supplied by the sample provider rather than from assay-based typing. Sample metadata almost always included a de-identified subject ID, COVID-19 status, age in years and sex. Deeply sampled blood TCRbeta repertoires from subjects exposed to, actively infected with, or recovered from COVID-19 were included in the dataset. Samples came from the ongoing ImmuneRACE study (first 160 participants) plus 1,254 subjects from 6 global collaborators. The repertoires were made available in a free public database intended to serve as a resource for research on the immune response to SARS-CoV-2. Overall results and qualifications from the work: The amount of clinical and demographic metadata varied by source and participant and was provided uncurated.

The CDR3 contains 13 residues, cysteine and phenylalanine counted. Of all the DNA, just the CDR3 is kept, 39 bases in frame from base 1. CDR1 and CDR2 (SGHTS, YDEGEE) derive from the germline V gene. The V end loses 1 base and the J end loses 5 bases, and a stretch of 9 bases separates them. The immunoSEQ Assay, a bias-controlled multiplex PCR, was used to amplify TCRbeta CDR3 regions from genomic DNA. The authors' analysis ran thus. Nucleated cell counts per sample were estimated from amplification of reference gene primers within the assay. To quantify the absolute abundance of each unique TCRbeta CDR3 rearrangement, sequence reads were collapsed and filtered. Productive Simpson clonality was computed per sample as the square root of Simpson's diversity index over productive rearrangements. This immuneACCESS table, as held by TCRdb, lists in-frame sequences with V and J called but not all clones. Of the missing ones, under half trace to an unresolved V gene in checked studies; the others have no known cause. Clonal size and the V and J genes are those of that table, whereas D and trimming came from the DNA. For this sample the table gives over 90,000 clones, of which 70% to 90% were detected only once. The top ten constitute 3% to 3.5% of the sample.

Collaborating institutions collected whole blood in K2EDTA tubes following their own protocols. For TCRbeta analysis, collaborator samples were shipped as frozen whole blood, as isolated PBMCs, or as DNA extracted from either sample type. Sequenced sample: peripheral blood. The receptor comes from a man in his fifties in a cohort sampled during active COVID-19. Rearrangement joined TRBV5-8 to TRBJ1-1, with TRBD1 perhaps the D gene, on 5 matching bases. The DNA reads TGTGCCAGCAGCTTGTGGGGGACTACTGAAGCTTTCTTT. Translated, it gives CASSLWGTTEAFF.